This T cell receptor beta chain appears in the sequencing data of a study of T cell changes during pregnancy in multiple sclerosis. The protocol was immunoSEQ multiplex PCR, while the TCRdb copy is restricted to in-frame clones and leaves out a portion. Found here are approximately 85,000 clones, roughly nine tenths of them singletons; the top ten hold 2.5% to 3%. The CDR3 is made up of 15 amino acids. Trimming left V 5 bases short and J 3 bases short, with 16 bases between. Germline V gene data show CDR1 as SEHNR and CDR2 as FQNEAQ (reference sequence). This sequence originates from a female donor with multiple sclerosis, enrolled in a pregnancy study. Sequences were derived from peripheral blood, sampled in the first trimester of pregnancy. V and J are TRBV7-9 and TRBJ1-1; a weak D match, TRBD1 (5 bases). The CDR3: CASSPPSRDDTEAFF. CDR3 sequence (DNA): TGTGCCAGCAGCCCCCCCAGCAGGGATGACACTGAAGCTTTCTTT.